This passage covers 27 T cell receptor beta chains from one sample sequenced in a study of cytomegalovirus exposure and HLA in healthy donors. The PCR was carried out with 60 Vbeta primers and 13 Jbeta primers. Sequenced by immunoSEQ multiplex PCR; TCRdb stores in-frame clones only, minus some. The data contain roughly 250,000 clones, about four fifths of them seen just once; the ten biggest clones take up 2% to 2.5%. Specimen: PBMCs. The receptors derive from a woman between 40 and 50 years old in good health and CMV-seropositive.

The chain is built from TRBV19 and TRBJ1-2; TRBD1 aligns across 8 bases. V shed 4 bases and J 4 bases; nucleotides not matched to a gene: 11. This CDR3 region has 16 residues. The germline V gene encodes CDR1 LNHDA and CDR2 SQIVND (reference sequence). The DNA of the CDR3 is TGTGCCAGTAGTAGTTATACAGGGGGATCAACCTATGGCTACACCTTC. Translated: CASSSYTGGSTYGYTF.

This clone was seen a single time. J is TRBJ1-6 and V is TRBV27, with 7 nucleotides matching TRBD1. The CDR3 runs 15 residues. Trimming took 1 base from V and 6 from J; bases not matched to a gene: 3. Germline V gives CDR1 MNHEY, CDR2 SMNVEV (reference sequence). The CDR3 is CASSLFGTANSPLHF. CDR3 in DNA: TGTGCCAGCAGTTTATTTGGGACAGCTAATTCACCCCTCCACTTT.

This clone was seen a handful of times. The sample holds other DNA sequences that translate to the same CDR3. V is TRBV28 and J is TRBJ2-3; D may be TRBD2 (6 bases). Trimming removed 6 bases from V and 0 bases from J, with 13 bases in between. The CDR3 contains 15 residues. Germline V gives CDR1 MDHEN, CDR2 SYDVKM. The chain's CDR3 is CASSRTGGSTDTQYF. In DNA, the CDR3 is TGTGCCAGCAGCCGAACAGGAGGGAGCACAGATACGCAGTATTTT.

The gene calls are TRBV5-1 and TRBJ1-6; D gene ambiguous. The CDR3 spans 16 residues. Trimming stripped 0 bases from V and 6 bases from J, with 13 bases between. Germline CDR1 SGHRS, CDR2 YFSETQ. The CDR3 loop reads CASSLASGSVNSPLHF. The CDR3, as DNA: TGCGCCAGCAGCTTGGCCTCGGGTTCAGTTAATTCACCCCTCCACTTT.

The chain uses TRBV4-3 and TRBJ2-3; 8 nucleotides align to TRBD1. Germline loops: CDR1 LGHNA, CDR2 YSLEER. The CDR3 consists of 15 residues. V lost 5 bases, J lost 1 base, and 5 bases stayed unmatched. In DNA, the CDR3 is TGCGCCAGCAGCACGATGGGACAGGGCACAGATACGCAGTATTTT. This sequence encodes CASSTMGQGTDTQYF.

This chain uses TRBV10-1 with TRBJ2-7; D is uncertain. Trimming removed 0 bases at V and 3 bases at J, with 6 bases between. CDR1 is WNHNN and CDR2 is SYGVQD in the germline V gene (reference sequence). The CDR3 totals 13 residues. The CDR3 nucleotides are TGCGCCAGCAGTGAGTCGAGAAACTACGAGCAGTACTTC. Protein sequence: CASSESRNYEQYF.

The CDR3 protein is CATSREPGQGSQPQHF. CDR3 nucleotides: TGTGCCACCAGCAGAGAGCCGGGACAGGGTAGTCAGCCCCAGCATTTT. This rearrangement joins TRBV15 to TRBJ1-5; 9 bases agree with TRBD1. Per the germline V gene, CDR1 is LNHNV and CDR2 is YYDKDF (reference sequence). This CDR3 spans 16 amino acids. Trimming cost V 0 bases and J 6 bases; bases outside gene matches: 6.

The chain links TRBV30 to TRBJ2-6, with no clear D. The V and J ends lost 3 bases and 2 bases respectively, with 5 bases between them. Germline CDR1 and CDR2: GTSNPN and SVGIG (reference sequence). The length of the CDR3 is 13 residues. The CDR3 spells CAWRIAGANVLTF. The CDR3 DNA sequence: TGTGCCTGGAGAATAGCTGGGGCCAACGTCCTGACTTTC.

The rearrangement links TRBV5-1 to TRBJ1-1, with a possible D match to TRBD1 (5 bases). CDR1 and CDR2 (germline): SGHRS, YFSETQ. The V and J ends lost 2 bases and 0 bases respectively, with 14 bases between them. The length of the CDR3 is 16 residues. Here the CDR3 DNA reads TGCGCCAGCAGCTTCATGCCTGGACACATGAACACTGAAGCTTTCTTT. Its translation: CASSFMPGHMNTEAFF. Looking up the rest from reference TRBV5-1 and TRBJ1-1 gives the full variable domain: KAGVTQTPRYLIKTRGQQVTLSCSPISGHRSVSWYQQTPGQGLQFLFEYFSETQRNKGNFPGRFSGRQFSNSRSEMNVSTLELGDSALYLCASSFMPGHMNTEAFFGQGTRLTVV.

The V and J genes are TRBV5-1 and TRBJ2-1, with D maybe TRBD2 (6 bases). Trimming pared 2 bases from V and 0 bases from J, leaving 6 bases between. This CDR3 spans 14 amino acids. Germline V gene sequence: CDR1 SGHRS, CDR2 YFSETQ. The CDR3 sequence: CASSFGSSYNEQFF. CDR3 sequence (DNA): TGCGCCAGCAGCTTCGGGAGCTCCTACAATGAGCAGTTCTTC.

The chain recombines TRBV5-6 with TRBJ2-1; TRBD2 might be the D (5 bases). CDR1 and CDR2 from the germline V gene are SGHDT and YYEEEE. The CDR3 length is 15 residues. Trimming pared 0 bases from V and 3 bases from J, leaving 10 bases between. CDR3 sequence (DNA): TGTGCCAGCAGCTTGGAGCTAGCCGACTACAATGAGCAGTTCTTC. Translating it yields CASSLELADYNEQFF.

The chain employs TRBV6-5 and TRBJ1-6, with 7 bases matching TRBD1. J lost 3 bases, V lost 6 bases, and 5 bases had no gene match. In germline, CDR1 is MNHEY, CDR2 SVGAGI. The CDR3 is 15 residues long. The CDR3 is CASSRQGGYNSPLHF. CDR3 nucleotide sequence: TGTGCCAGCAGCCGACAGGGTGGCTATAATTCACCCCTCCACTTT.

J is TRBJ2-7 and V is TRBV7-2, with D hard to call. The CDR3 consists of 13 residues. CDR1 SGHTA and CDR2 FQGNSA come from the germline V gene. Trimming took 1 base from V and 3 from J, leaving 7 bases between them. This CDR3 is CASSLELYYEQYF. The CDR3, as DNA: TGTGCCAGCAGCTTAGAACTCTACTACGAGCAGTACTTC. Supplemented by reference TRBV7-2 and TRBJ2-7, the full variable domain reads GAGVSQSPSNKVTEKGKDVELRCDPISGHTALYWYRQSLGQGLEFLIYFQGNSAPDKSGLPSDRFSAERTGGSVSTLTIQRTQQEDSAVYLCASSLELYYEQYFGPGTRLTVT.

The chain combines TRBV28 with TRBJ1-4; D is perhaps TRBD1 (5 bases). The V gene lost 6 bases and the J gene lost 8 bases, with 13 bases spanning the gap. The CDR3 spans 13 residues. Germline V gives CDR1 MDHEN, CDR2 SYDVKM. The CDR3 DNA reads as TGTGCCAGCAGCGGGGGGTCGGCCGAAAAACTGTTTTTT. It is translated as CASSGGSAEKLFF. The full variable domain, rest sourced from reference TRBV28 and TRBJ1-4, is DVKVTQSSRYLVKRTGEKVFLECVQDMDHENMFWYRQDPGLGLRLIYFSYDVKMKEKGDIPEGYSVSREKKERFSLILESASTNQTSMYLCASSGGSAEKLFFGSGTQLSVL.

This clone was seen only once. This chain connects TRBV6-5 to TRBJ2-5; D is undetermined. Judging by the DNA end, TRBJ2-7 fits better; the J call may be wrong. This CDR3 has 13 residues. Germline CDR1 is MNHEY and CDR2 is SVGAGI. CDR3 nucleotides: TGTGCCAGCAGCCGCGAGGTTCATGGCGAGCAGTACTTC. This translates into CASSREVHGEQYF.

This clone has just a few counts. The chain is built from TRBV7-6 and TRBJ2-5, with 7 bases identical to TRBD1. Germline V gene sequence: CDR1 SGHVS, CDR2 FNYEAQ. V lost 2 bases and J lost 1; bases outside the gene matches: 4. There are 15 residues in the CDR3. CDR3 DNA: TGTGCCAGCAGCTTAAACCGGGACAGCCAAGAGACCCAGTACTTC. It is translated as CASSLNRDSQETQYF.

CDR3 DNA sequence: TGCGCCAGCAGCCAGGGACGATCTGGCAGGGGCACTGAAGCTTTCTTT. Translating gives CASSQGRSGRGTEAFF. The rearrangement joins TRBV4-3 to TRBJ1-1, with D perhaps matching TRBD1 (6 bases). Trimming removed 3 bases at V and 4 bases at J, with 18 bases between. The CDR3 contains 16 residues. CDR1 and CDR2 (germline): LGHNA, YSLEER.

V usage is TRBV28 and J usage is TRBJ1-2; possibly TRBD1 for D (6 bases). V shed 5 bases and J shed 4 bases, with 23 bases lying between them. CDR1 and CDR2 (germline): MDHEN, SYDVKM. The CDR3 runs 17 residues. The DNA of the CDR3 is TGTGCCAGCAGTCCACCTCATGCCGTGACAGGTGTCTATGGCTACACCTTC. Amino acid sequence: CASSPPHAVTGVYGYTF.

This chain uses TRBV27 with TRBJ2-7; TRBD2 might be the D (6 bases). The V gene lost 2 bases and the J gene lost 2 bases, with 13 bases spanning the gap. The germline CDR1 and CDR2 sequences are MNHEY and SMNVEV (reference sequence). The CDR3 is 15 residues long. Here the CDR3 reads CASSLRWGETYEQYF. In DNA form, the CDR3 reads TGTGCCAGCAGTTTACGATGGGGGGAAACCTACGAGCAGTACTTC.

This sequence joins TRBV11-3 and TRBJ1-4, with D perhaps matching TRBD1 (6 bases). CDR1 is SGHNT, CDR2 YENEEA, per germline. The V end lost 3 bases, the J end lost 3 bases, and 17 bases lay between the germline ends. This CDR3 comprises 17 residues. The CDR3 bases are TGTGCCAGCAGCTTTGGGGGCCGCCATGGGCCTAATGAAAAACTGTTTTTT. Amino acid sequence: CASSFGGRHGPNEKLFF.

The J gene is TRBJ1-1, the V gene TRBV28; 9 bases match TRBD1. The CDR3 loop spans 16 amino acids. V lost 0 bases, J lost 4 bases, and 6 bases stayed unmatched. CDR1 and CDR2 from the germline V gene are MDHEN and SYDVKM. The CDR3 spells CASSLWSQGAPTEAFF. The CDR3 coding sequence is TGTGCCAGCAGTTTATGGTCACAGGGGGCGCCCACTGAAGCTTTCTTT.

This chain uses TRBV11-3 with TRBJ2-7; D call uncertain. Per germline, CDR1 SGHNT and CDR2 YENEEA. The CDR3 is made up of 15 amino acids. With 5 bases removed from V and 3 bases from J, the gap between germline ends came to 17 bases. The DNA of the CDR3 is TGTGCCAGCAGCCAGACGACACACCCAATCTACGAGCAGTACTTC. Translation gives CASSQTTHPIYEQYF.

J is TRBJ1-2 and V is TRBV7-9; D may be TRBD1 (6 bases). Between the trimmed V and J ends, which lost 0 bases and 4 bases, there was a span of 6 bases. This CDR3 has 13 residues. Germline V lookup: CDR1 SEHNR, CDR2 FQNEAQ (reference sequence). The CDR3 nucleotides read TGTGCCAGCAGCTTAGCAGGGGGCTATGGCTACACCTTC. As protein: CASSLAGGYGYTF.

The rearrangement uses TRBV13 and TRBJ2-2; D gene unclear. Germline V CDR1 and CDR2: PRHDT, FYEKMQ (reference sequence). V was clipped by 2 bases and J by 6 bases, with 7 bases between them. CDR3 length equals 13 residues. CDR3 nucleotide sequence: TGTGCCAGCAGCTTACTTGTTGCCGGGGAGCTGTTTTTT. Translating gives CASSLLVAGELFF.

J is TRBJ1-4 and V is TRBV18, with 10 bases lining up with TRBD1. From germline, CDR1 is KGHSH and CDR2 LQKENI. Losses at the gene ends were 2 bases for V and 10 bases for J; bases not matched to a gene: 4. CDR3 length: 14 amino acids. The chain's CDR3 is CASSPRDRGGKLFF. The CDR3 region has the DNA TGTGCCAGCTCACCAAGGGACAGGGGAGGAAAACTGTTTTTT.

The chain couples TRBV19 to TRBJ2-2; D remains unclear. Germline V gene lookup returns CDR1 LNHDA and CDR2 SQIVND (reference sequence). Trimming shortened V by 3 bases and J by 8 bases, and 16 bases separated the two germline ends. The CDR3 totals 15 residues. DNA for the CDR3: TGTGCCAGTAGTATTCCCCCGACCCCGGGTGGGGAGCTGTTTTTT. It codes for CASSIPPTPGGELFF. Using reference TRBV19 and TRBJ2-2 for the parts outside the CDR3, the full variable domain is DGGITQSPKYLFRKEGQNVTLSCEQNLNHDAMYWYRQDPGQGLRLIYYSQIVNDFQKGDIAEGYSVSREKKESFPLTVTSAQKNPTAFYLCASSIPPTPGGELFFGEGSRLTVL.

The V gene is TRBV13, the J gene TRBJ2-7, with D unresolved. The length of the CDR3 is 14 residues. Germline loops: CDR1 PRHDT, CDR2 FYEKMQ (reference sequence). Trimming removed 2 bases from V and 3 bases from J, with 11 bases in between. The CDR3 loop reads CASSLIQKDYEQYF. The DNA for the CDR3 is TGTGCCAGCAGCTTAATACAGAAAGACTACGAGCAGTACTTC. The full variable domain, rest sourced from reference TRBV13 and TRBJ2-7, is AAGVIQSPRHLIKEKRETATLKCYPIPRHDTVYWYQQGPGQDPQFLISFYEKMQSDKGSIPDRFSAQQFSDYHSELNMSSLELGDSALYFCASSLIQKDYEQYFGPGTRLTVT.